The rows below give T cell receptor beta chains drawn from one sample of a study of cytomegalovirus exposure and HLA in healthy donors. The data were produced by immunoSEQ multiplex PCR, yet TCRdb's version contains in-frame clones alone and is incomplete. The sample contains 100,000 or so clones, approximately 60% of which appear only once. The sequenced sample was PBMCs. Receptor source: a woman between 25 and 40 years old in good health and CMV-seropositive. CDR3s include the opening cysteine and the closing phenylalanine or tryptophan. The D gene is left open where the match is weak. Rows give clone size only sometimes, using once, few, many, or a class for an expanded clone.

d_call j_call v_call clone_size cdr3_aa cdr3_nt
- TRBJ2-6 TRBV28 few CASSPLGQGKTTGANVLTF TGTGCCAGCAGTCCCCTTGGGCAGGGGAAGACGACTGGGGCCAACGTCCTGACTTTC
- TRBJ1-6 TRBV27 once CASSSTPASAVNSPLHF TGTGCCAGCAGCTCAACGCCGGCCAGCGCCGTTAATTCACCCCTCCACTTT
- TRBJ2-7 TRBV28 - CASFEQSYEQYF TGTGCCAGCTTCGAACAGTCCTACGAGCAGTACTTC
TRBD1 TRBJ1-1 TRBV10-1 few CASSLGTGDTEAFF TGCGCCAGCAGTTTAGGGACAGGCGACACTGAAGCTTTCTTT
TRBD2 TRBJ2-5 TRBV4-1 few CASSQDLPGGQETQYF TGCGCCAGCAGCCAAGATCTCCCGGGGGGGCAAGAGACCCAGTACTTC
- TRBJ2-2 TRBV4-3 - CASSQDTRVNTGELFF TGCGCCAGCAGCCAAGACACCAGGGTGAACACCGGGGAGCTGTTTTTT
- TRBJ2-1 TRBV12-5 few CASGLLRDGEISYNEQFF TGTGCTAGTGGTTTGTTGAGGGATGGGGAGATCTCCTACAATGAGCAGTTCTTC
- TRBJ1-1 TRBV7-2 - CASSLVFGGDNTEAFF TGTGCCAGCAGCTTGGTTTTTGGAGGGGACAACACTGAAGCTTTCTTT
TRBD2 TRBJ2-3 TRBV9 - CASSQRGVLTDTQYF TGTGCCAGCAGCCAGCGGGGGGTTCTCACAGATACGCAGTATTTT
- TRBJ2-7 TRBV4-3 - CASSQGAYEQYF TGCGCCAGCAGCCAAGGGGCATACGAGCAGTACTTC
TRBD1 TRBJ2-5 TRBV9 - CASSPTGQGEQYF TGTGCCAGCAGCCCAACGGGACAGGGGGAGCAGTACTTC
- TRBJ1-2 TRBV28 - CGVREPINYGYTF TGCGGGGTGAGAGAGCCCATTAACTATGGCTACACCTTC
- TRBJ1-4 TRBV5-1 - CASSLEEVANEKLFF TGCGCCAGCAGCTTGGAGGAGGTGGCTAATGAAAAACTGTTTTTT
TRBD1 TRBJ2-5 TRBV7-9 few CASSYVTGSLETQYF TGTGCCAGCAGCTACGTGACAGGGTCGCTTGAGACCCAGTACTTC
- TRBJ2-2 TRBV4-2 - CASSQPGAANTGELFF TGTGCCAGCAGCCAACCAGGGGCCGCGAACACCGGGGAGCTGTTTTTT
- TRBJ2-3 TRBV10-3 - CAIRQTDTQYF TGTGCCATCAGACAGACAGATACGCAGTATTTT
- TRBJ1-6 TRBV13 - CASSRRGSSYNSPLHF TGTGCCAGCAGTCGTAGGGGGAGCTCCTATAATTCACCCCTCCACTTT
TRBD1 TRBJ2-3 TRBV18 - CASSPRQGDTQYF TGTGCCAGCTCACCCCGACAGGGCGATACGCAGTATTTT
- TRBJ1-3 TRBV7-2 - CASSLEQGWGNTIYF TGTGCCAGCAGCTTAGAACAGGGATGGGGAAACACCATATATTTT
TRBD1 TRBJ2-7 TRBV7-9 - CASSFGTGGSYEQYF TGTGCCAGCAGCTTCGGGACAGGGGGCTCCTACGAGCAGTACTTC
TRBD2 TRBJ2-1 TRBV9 - CASSVDAGGPLNEQFF TGTGCCAGCAGCGTAGATGCGGGGGGGCCTTTGAATGAGCAGTTCTTC
TRBD2 TRBJ2-2 TRBV28 once CASRGSWGGDTGELFF TGTGCCAGCAGAGGGTCTTGGGGGGGAGACACCGGGGAGCTGTTTTTT
- TRBJ2-1 TRBV18 - CASSPLSRGDYNEQFF TGTGCCAGCTCACCACTCTCCAGGGGTGACTACAATGAGCAGTTCTTC
TRBD2 TRBJ2-3 TRBV7-7 - CASSTSGVADTQYF TGTGCTAGCAGCACTAGCGGTGTTGCAGATACGCAGTATTTT
- TRBJ2-7 TRBV2 - CASTRDTHYEQYF TGTGCCAGCACCAGGGACACACACTACGAGCAGTACTTC
- TRBJ2-7 TRBV19 - CASSKSTGFPQGEQYF TGTGCCAGTAGTAAGAGCACAGGCTTTCCTCAGGGGGAGCAGTACTTC
- TRBJ1-2 TRBV28 few CASSAPGFGGYTF TGTGCCAGCAGTGCTCCGGGATTCGGTGGCTACACCTTC
- TRBJ1-2 TRBV4-3 - CASSQGLLELPNYGYPF TGCGCCAGCAGCCAAGGCCTATTGGAGTTACCTAACTATGGCTACCCCTTC
- TRBJ1-2 TRBV7-9 - CASSPEVPNYGYTF TGTGCCAGCAGCCCAGAGGTGCCTAACTATGGCTACACCTTC
- TRBJ1-6 TRBV6-1 - CAVYQRGSYNSPLHF TGTGCCGTCTACCAAAGGGGGTCCTATAATTCACCCCTCCACTTT
- TRBJ1-5 TRBV10-3 - CAISESGGEPQHF TGTGCCATCAGTGAGTCGGGGGGTGAGCCCCAGCATTTT
TRBD2 TRBJ2-3 TRBV10-2 few CASSTLAGGTDTQYF TGCGCCAGCAGTACACTAGCGGGGGGCACAGATACGCAGTATTTT
- TRBJ1-6 TRBV5-6 - CASSPVNSPLHF TGTGCCAGCAGCCCTGTCAATTCACCCCTCCACTTT
- TRBJ2-2 TRBV27 - CASSFRESAGELFF TGTGCCAGCAGTTTTCGGGAATCAGCCGGGGAGCTGTTTTTT
- TRBJ1-5 TRBV28 few CASSLKGLRRYQPQHF TGTGCCAGCAGCCTCAAGGGACTCCGCAGGTATCAGCCCCAGCATTTT
TRBD2 TRBJ2-5 TRBV7-3 - CASSRTGTSGGAWGETQYF TGTGCCAGCAGCCGTACCGGGACTAGCGGGGGGGCCTGGGGAGAGACCCAGTACTTC
TRBD1 TRBJ1-4 TRBV6-5 few CASTKRTGKNEKLFF TGTGCCAGCACCAAACGGACAGGGAAGAATGAAAAACTGTTTTTT
TRBD2 TRBJ2-3 TRBV4-2 once CASSPKAGGQGDTQYF TGTGCCAGCAGCCCAAAAGCGGGGGGGCAGGGAGATACGCAGTATTTT
- TRBJ1-2 TRBV4-2 few CASSHAEVFEGHELYGYTF TGTGCCAGCAGCCATGCCGAGGTTTTCGAGGGACACGAACTCTATGGCTACACCTTC
TRBD2 TRBJ2-5 TRBV19 - CAGSPTSGGAQTQYF TGTGCCGGTAGCCCGACTAGCGGGGGGGCTCAGACCCAGTACTTC
- TRBJ1-3 TRBV15 - CATSRVVSWGNTIYF TGTGCCACCAGCAGAGTTGTGAGCTGGGGAAACACCATATATTTT
TRBD1 TRBJ2-7 TRBV5-1 few CASSSGQGANEQYF TGCGCCAGCAGCTCAGGACAGGGGGCAAACGAGCAGTACTTC
- TRBJ1-1 TRBV19 - CASTDDILNTEAFF TGTGCCAGTACTGATGACATCCTGAACACTGAAGCTTTCTTT
- TRBJ1-2 TRBV4-1 - CASSLGVSYGYTF TGCGCCAGCAGTCTAGGGGTCAGCTATGGCTACACCTTC